These 17 T cell receptor beta chains share one sample of origin, sequenced in a study of cytomegalovirus exposure and HLA in healthy donors. The PCR ran on 60 Vbeta and 13 Jbeta primers. TCRdb's table, derived via immunoSEQ multiplex PCR, lists solely in-frame clones and lacks some. Of 80,000 to 100,000 clones in the sample, about three quarters are singletons; the top ten hold about 1.5%. Sequences were obtained from PBMCs. These receptors were collected from a man aged 35-49 years in good health and CMV-seronegative.

CDR3 amino acids: CATSRDPRNNEKLFF. The CDR3 DNA is TGTGCCACCAGCAGAGATCCCAGAAATAATGAAAAACTGTTTTTT. V and J are TRBV15 and TRBJ1-4; D is uncertain. This CDR3 has 15 residues. The ends were cut back, 0 bases at V and 4 bases at J, with 9 bases in the middle. The germline V gene encodes CDR1 LNHNV and CDR2 YYDKDF (reference sequence).

This chain joins TRBV27 and TRBJ2-5; D is unresolved. Germline CDR1 and CDR2: MNHEY and SMNVEV (reference sequence). The germline V and J ends were trimmed by 2 bases and 5 bases, with 12 bases remaining between them. The CDR3 contains 14 residues. In nucleotides, the CDR3 is TGTGCCAGCAGTTTAGGGTTGGAGCCCGAGACCCAGTACTTC. Translated, it gives CASSLGLEPETQYF.

The sample holds a few counts of this clone. V gene TRBV29-1 combines with J gene TRBJ2-7; the match to TRBD1 covers 7 bases. The trim removed 6 bases at V and 5 bases at J, leaving 7 bases unmatched. In germline, CDR1 is SQVTM, CDR2 ANQGSEA. This CDR3 has 12 residues. The CDR3 nucleotides read TGCAGCGTCAAACAGGGGTCCCACGAGCAGTACTTC. This encodes CSVKQGSHEQYF.

J is TRBJ1-5 and V is TRBV6-6; D call uncertain. The germline CDR1 and CDR2 sequences are MNHNY and SVGAGI (reference sequence). The CDR3 is made up of 16 amino acids. The V end was cut by 1 base, the J end by 7 bases, with 17 bases between. CDR3 coding DNA: TGTGCCAGCAGTTACTTCCCGGGAATTGCAGACCAGCCCCAGCATTTT. As protein: CASSYFPGIADQPQHF.

This clone came up once. V and J are TRBV4-3 and TRBJ1-2; 8 bases are shared with TRBD1. Germline lookup yields CDR1 LGHNA and CDR2 YSLEER. This CDR3 has 14 residues. V lost 0 bases and J lost 8; bases outside the gene matches: 5. The CDR3 here is CASSQDRGLGGYTF. The DNA of the CDR3 is TGCGCCAGCAGCCAAGACAGGGGGCTTGGAGGCTACACCTTC.

The rearrangement joins TRBV19 to TRBJ1-3, with no clear D. Per germline, CDR1 LNHDA and CDR2 SQIVND (reference sequence). The CDR3 has 14 amino acids. With 2 bases removed from V and 2 bases from J, the gap between germline ends came to 7 bases. The CDR3 region is CASSINGAGNTIYF. CDR3 DNA sequence: TGTGCCAGTAGTATAAATGGAGCTGGAAACACCATATATTTT.

The V call is TRBV6-5, the J call TRBJ1-1; D call uncertain. The CDR3 totals 13 residues. Germline loops: CDR1 MNHEY, CDR2 SVGAGI. V was trimmed by 6 bases and J by 7 bases, leaving 15 bases between them. The CDR3 loop is CASRDWTAGEAFF. CDR3 sequence (DNA): TGTGCCAGCAGGGACTGGACGGCAGGTGAAGCTTTCTTT.

CDR3 in amino acids: CASSPGTGMNTEAFF. The CDR3 DNA reads TGTGCCAGCAGTCCCGGGACAGGGATGAACACTGAAGCTTTCTTT. V is TRBV6-5 and J is TRBJ1-1, with 9 nucleotides matching TRBD1. CDR3 length: 15 amino acids. Germline V CDR1 and CDR2: MNHEY, SVGAGI. Trimming removed 5 bases from V and 0 bases from J; junction bases left unmatched: 4.

V is TRBV5-6 and J is TRBJ2-5, with a possible D match to TRBD2 (5 bases). The better agreement between TRBJ2-7 and the DNA end casts doubt on the J call. CDR3 length: 14 residues. CDR1 and CDR2 from the germline V gene are SGHDT and YYEEEE. The CDR3 DNA reads TGTGCCAGCAGCTTCGGACTGGGATCCTACGAGCAGTACTTC. Protein: CASSFGLGSYEQYF.

This clone was detected once. V is TRBV18 and J is TRBJ1-1; D is uncertain. CDR1 KGHSH and CDR2 LQKENI come from the germline V gene. This CDR3 region has 15 residues. Trimming took off 0 bases at V and 3 bases at J, with 11 bases between the two ends. CDR3 amino acids: CASSPPGDLDTEAFF. In nucleotides, the CDR3 is TGTGCCAGCTCACCACCCGGGGATTTGGACACTGAAGCTTTCTTT.

The chain links TRBV7-2 to TRBJ2-1; TRBD2 aligns across 10 bases. This CDR3 region has 15 residues. CDR1 is SGHTA and CDR2 is FQGNSA in the germline V gene. Losses at the gene ends were 5 bases for V and 5 bases for J; bases not matched to a gene: 6. The CDR3 DNA reads TGTGCCAGCAGCGTTAGCGGGGGGACCCACAATGAGCAGTTCTTC. Its protein is CASSVSGGTHNEQFF.

The chain is built from TRBV28 and TRBJ2-2; D possibly corresponds to TRBD2 (6 bases). V was cut by 8 bases and J by 0 bases, with 16 bases left in between. Germline CDR1 reads MDHEN; CDR2 reads SYDVKM. The length of the CDR3 is 16 residues. CDR3 residues: CASASPGGTNTGELFF. The CDR3 region has the DNA TGTGCCAGCGCGTCCCCCGGGGGTACGAACACCGGGGAGCTGTTTTTT.

This clone was picked up a small number of times. The chain recombines TRBV27 with TRBJ2-3, with TRBD2 matching 8 bases. The CDR3 has 18 amino acids. Germline lookup yields CDR1 MNHEY and CDR2 SMNVEV (reference sequence). Trimming took 0 bases from V and 4 from J; bases not matched to a gene: 12. Here the CDR3 reads CASSLSVGAGAEADTQYF. CDR3 nucleotide sequence: TGTGCCAGCAGTTTATCGGTGGGAGCGGGGGCCGAAGCAGATACGCAGTATTTT.

This chain joins TRBV25-1 and TRBJ2-3; 7 nucleotides line up with TRBD1. V trimming: 7 bases; J trimming: 5 bases; junction bases outside the gene matches: 12. The CDR3 extends over 15 amino acids. Germline CDR1 reads MGHDK; CDR2 reads SYGVNS. CDR3 residues: CASTGHRGREDTQYF. The CDR3 DNA is TGTGCCAGCACCGGACACAGGGGTCGGGAAGATACGCAGTATTTT.

CDR3 DNA sequence: TGTGCCAGCCTAATTAGCTCAGATACGCAGTATTTT. It translates to CASLISSDTQYF. V and J are TRBV2 and TRBJ2-3, with no clear D. Germline V lookup: CDR1 SNHLY, CDR2 FYNNEI. Trimming stripped 8 bases from V and 4 bases from J, with 10 bases between. The length of the CDR3 is 12 residues.

This clone showed up just a few times. The genes are TRBV6-5 and TRBJ2-2; D uncertain. The CDR3 totals 13 residues. Trimming removed 2 bases at V and 3 bases at J, with 4 bases between. Germline CDR1 is MNHEY and CDR2 is SVGAGI. CDR3 in DNA: TGTGCCAGCAGTTACCAGGACACCGGGGAGCTGTTTTTT. Translated, it gives CASSYQDTGELFF.

The rearrangement joins TRBV5-1 to TRBJ2-2; D gene unclear. CDR3 length equals 15 residues. Germline V gene lookup returns CDR1 SGHRS and CDR2 YFSETQ. V was trimmed by 4 bases and J by 1 base, leaving 11 bases between them. This CDR3 reads CASSRQVGNTGELFF. CDR3 DNA sequence: TGCGCCAGCAGCCGTCAGGTCGGGAACACCGGGGAGCTGTTTTTT.